The 20 T cell receptor beta chains below all came from one sample that was sequenced in a study of CD8 T cells in Susac syndrome. RNA totalling about 0.45 to 1 ug underwent reverse transcription with random hexamers. TCRdb analysed the immunoSEQ multiplex PCR reads with MiXCR anew, one entry per CDR3 protein. The sample has more than 100,000 distinct CDR3 sequences, roughly 95% seen once. Source material: CD4+ T cells from PBMCs. These receptors came from a human donor in good health.

The rearrangement uses TRBV15 and TRBJ2-7; tentative D call: TRBD2 (5 bases). Looked up from germline, CDR1 is LNHNV and CDR2 is YYDKDF (reference sequence). V lost 3 bases, J lost 2 bases, and 17 bases lay in between. The CDR3 spans 16 residues. The CDR3 here is CATSSGHGVFPYEQYF. The DNA of the CDR3 is TGTGCCACCAGCAGTGGTCACGGGGTCTTCCCCTACGAGCAGTACTTC.

The genes are TRBV7-6 and TRBJ1-1; the match to TRBD1 covers 7 bases. In germline, CDR1 is SGHVS, CDR2 FNYEAQ. Trimming removed 1 base from V and 3 bases from J; junction bases left unmatched: 2. The CDR3 has 14 residues. The CDR3 reads CASSLGGQHTEAFF. The CDR3 DNA reads as TGTGCCAGCAGCTTAGGGGGACAGCACACTGAAGCTTTCTTT. The whole variable domain, filled in from reference TRBV7-6 and TRBJ1-1, reads GAGVSQSPRYKVTKRGQDVALRCDPISGHVSLYWYRQALGQGPEFLTYFNYEAQQDKSGLPNDRFSAERPEGSISTLTIQRTEQRDSAMYRCASSLGGQHTEAFFGQGTRLTVV.

This clonotype showed up just once. The J gene is TRBJ2-1, the V gene TRBV7-2; 11 bases map to TRBD2. CDR1 and CDR2 from the germline V gene are SGHTA and FQGNSA. CDR3 length equals 16 residues. V lost 4 bases and J lost 5; bases outside the gene matches: 7. The CDR3 sequence: CASSSRGTSGHNEQFF. The CDR3 nucleotides are TGTGCCAGCAGCTCCAGAGGGACTAGCGGTCACAATGAGCAGTTCTTC.

This clonotype was seen only once. The gene calls are TRBV4-1 and TRBJ2-5; a weak D match, TRBD2 (6 bases). Germline V gene lookup returns CDR1 MGHRA and CDR2 YSYEKL. V lost 4 bases, J lost 5 bases, and 14 bases lay in between. This CDR3 has 14 residues. CDR3 sequence (DNA): TGCGCCAGCAGCCCAGGAGGGTTCGGGGAGACCCAGTACTTC. It translates to CASSPGGFGETQYF.

This clonotype has only one observation. The V gene is TRBV28, the J gene TRBJ2-4; 14 nucleotides align to TRBD2. The CDR3 loop spans 20 amino acids. Trimming removed 6 bases from V and 1 base from J; junction bases left unmatched: 14. From germline, CDR1 is MDHEN and CDR2 SYDVKM. DNA of the CDR3: TGTGCCAGCAGCCCTTCTCCCGGGACTAGCGGGAGAGCGGCCAAAAACATTCAGTACTTC. Translated, it gives CASSPSPGTSGRAAKNIQYF.

This clonotype was seen once. This chain connects TRBV7-2 to TRBJ1-2; D is unclear. CDR3 length: 14 amino acids. Germline loops: CDR1 SGHTA, CDR2 FQGNSA. Trimming removed 1 base from V and 4 bases from J, with 10 bases in between. The CDR3 nucleotides are TGTGCCAGCAGCTTAGATGGGAGCAGCTATGGCTACACCTTC. Translation: CASSLDGSSYGYTF.

The CDR3 DNA is TGCAGCGTTGAGAAGCGGGGAAAGGGAGAGGATACGCAGTATTTT. It yields the protein CSVEKRGKGEDTQYF. The chain links TRBV29-1 to TRBJ2-3; 7 bases map to TRBD2. Germline V lookup: CDR1 SQVTM, CDR2 ANQGSEA. V was pared by 3 bases and J by 6 bases, with 12 bases of the junction left unmatched. This CDR3 contains 15 residues.

J is TRBJ2-3 and V is TRBV2; D unresolved. This CDR3 is 12 amino acids long. Germline CDR1 and CDR2: SNHLY and FYNNEI. V gave up 11 bases and J gave up 0 bases, with 9 bases separating them. The CDR3: CASGSSTDTQYF. CDR3 DNA sequence: TGTGCCTCCGGTTCTAGCACAGATACGCAGTATTTT.

This clonotype appeared a single time. The chain has TRBV3-1 and TRBJ2-7, with D tentatively TRBD1 or TRBD2 (6 bases each). The V gene lost 3 bases and the J gene lost 1 base, with 16 bases spanning the gap. This CDR3 region has 16 residues. Germline-derived CDR1 and CDR2 are LGHDT and YNNKEL (reference sequence). The CDR3 protein is CASSHSGQRASYEQYF. The CDR3 DNA follows: TGTGCCAGCAGCCATTCCGGACAGCGGGCTTCCTACGAGCAGTACTTC.

The chain has TRBV29-1 and TRBJ2-7; D unresolved. The CDR3 runs 13 residues. V was trimmed by 4 bases and J by 0 bases, leaving 10 bases between them. Germline CDR1 SQVTM, CDR2 ANQGSEA. As DNA, the CDR3 is TGCAGCGTTGCGGCAGATTTCTCCTACGAGCAGTACTTC. The encoded protein is CSVAADFSYEQYF.

This rearrangement joins TRBV12-3 or TRBV12-4 to TRBJ1-4; 7 bases fit TRBD1. There are 13 residues in the CDR3. V lost 10 bases and J lost 4; bases outside the gene matches: 6. CDR3 in DNA: TGTGCCACCGCGGGACAGCTTAATGAAAAACTGTTTTTT. The encoded protein is CATAGQLNEKLFF.

The genes are TRBV6-2 or TRBV6-3 and TRBJ2-7, with 9 bases lining up with TRBD1. The CDR3 spans 15 residues. With V trimmed by 6 bases and J by 6 bases, 12 bases remained unmatched. Germline CDR1 MNHEY, CDR2 SVGEGT. Here the CDR3 DNA reads TGTGCCAGCAGACTCTCCGGGACAGGGTGGTCCGAGCAGTACTTC. Protein: CASRLSGTGWSEQYF.

The sample holds one count of this clonotype. The genes are TRBV3-1 and TRBJ1-4; a weak D match, TRBD1 (5 bases). The CDR3 runs 14 residues. Germline CDR1 LGHDT, CDR2 YNNKEL (reference sequence). With 1 base removed from V and 8 bases from J, the gap between germline ends came to 11 bases. CDR3 DNA sequence: TGTGCCAGCAGCCAAGGCGGGGGAGGGGAAAAACTGTTTTTT. This codes for CASSQGGGGEKLFF. Full variable domain (remainder filled in from reference TRBV3-1 and TRBJ1-4): DTAVSQTPKYLVTQMGNDKSIKCEQNLGHDTMYWYKQDSKKFLKIMFSYNNKELIINETVPNRFSPKSPDKAHLNLHINSLELGDSAVYFCASSQGGGGEKLFFGSGTQLSVL.

The V and J genes are TRBV20-1 and TRBJ2-7, with no clear D. The CDR3 loop spans 13 amino acids. V lost 6 bases, J lost 2 bases, and 14 bases lay in between. In germline, CDR1 is DFQATT, CDR2 SNEGSKA (reference sequence). In DNA, the CDR3 is TGCAGTGCCCCGAGGACGGGTACCTACGAGCAGTACTTC. Residues: CSAPRTGTYEQYF.

This clonotype was seen a few times. The chain joins TRBV29-1 to TRBJ1-2; D not certain. The germline V gene has CDR1 SQVTM and CDR2 ANQGSEA. This CDR3 region has 12 residues. The V end lost 4 bases, the J end lost 4 bases, and 10 bases lay between the germline ends. The CDR3 region has the DNA TGCAGCGTTGGGCCGGGCCTCTATGGCTACACCTTC. Residues: CSVGPGLYGYTF. Full variable domain (remainder filled in from reference TRBV29-1 and TRBJ1-2): SAVISQKPSRDICQRGTSLTIQCQVDSQVTMMFWYRQQPGQSLTLIATANQGSEATYESGFVIDKFPISRPNLTFSTLTVSNMSPEDSSIYLCSVGPGLYGYTFGSGTRLTVV.

This clonotype occurred once. The chain employs TRBV2 and TRBJ2-1; a weak D match, TRBD2 (5 bases). Trimming took off 7 bases at V and 10 bases at J, with 11 bases between the two ends. The CDR3 covers 11 residues. The V gene's germline CDR1 is SNHLY and CDR2 FYNNEI. The CDR3 bases are TGTGCCAGCATGAGGGAGCGCGAGCAGTTCTTC. Encoded protein: CASMREREQFF.

The chain couples TRBV5-6 to TRBJ1-1, with D unclear. Trimming removed 0 bases at V and 2 bases at J, with 11 bases between. The CDR3 has 15 amino acids. Germline V gene lookup returns CDR1 SGHDT and CDR2 YYEEEE. The CDR3 DNA reads TGTGCCAGCAGCTTGGCTCCAGGAGTCAACACTGAAGCTTTCTTT. Amino acid sequence: CASSLAPGVNTEAFF.

The chain carries TRBV28 and TRBJ1-5; no firm D call. Trimming left V 2 bases short and J 5 bases short, with 13 bases between. The CDR3 has 15 residues. Germline loops: CDR1 MDHEN, CDR2 SYDVKM. In DNA, the CDR3 is TGTGCCAGCAGTTTAGATAGGACGGTGGATCAGCCCCAGCATTTT. Translated: CASSLDRTVDQPQHF.

The chain recombines TRBV5-1 with TRBJ2-1, with D possibly being TRBD2 (6 bases). Germline V gene data show CDR1 as SGHRS and CDR2 as YFSETQ. Deletions cut 4 bases from V and 16 bases from J, with 24 bases between. The CDR3 has 14 amino acids. CDR3 sequence reads: CASSPGTPGLAGFF. CDR3 DNA: TGCGCCAGCAGCCCCGGGACTCCAGGGCTAGCCGGATTCTTC.

The chain links TRBV30 to TRBJ2-1, with 9 bases aligning to TRBD2. CDR1 and CDR2 from the germline V gene are GTSNPN and SVGIG (reference sequence). The CDR3 is made up of 16 amino acids. The J segment lost 7 bases and the V segment lost 5 bases, leaving 15 bases of the junction unmatched. CDR3 in DNA: TGTGCCTGGGAGGTGCCGTTCGCTAGCGGGATGAATGAGCAGTTCTTC. Residues: CAWEVPFASGMNEQFF.